The 15 T cell receptor beta chains presented below share a single source sample, sequenced in a study of cytomegalovirus exposure and HLA in healthy donors. PCR employed 60 Vbeta and 13 Jbeta primers. Generated by immunoSEQ multiplex PCR, the TCRdb table keeps only in-frame clones and is missing some. The sample has over 110,000 clones, roughly 79% seen once. The sequenced material came from PBMCs. The receptors here all came from a woman aged 55-69 years in good health and CMV-seropositive.

This sequence joins TRBV5-6 and TRBJ2-1; tentative D call: TRBD2 (6 bases). The V gene's germline CDR1 is SGHDT and CDR2 YYEEEE. The CDR3 sequence is 13 residues long. V lost 0 bases to trimming and J lost 9 bases, with 10 bases between them. The CDR3 reads CASSLAGEVEQFF. The CDR3 DNA sequence: TGTGCCAGCAGCTTGGCGGGGGAGGTTGAGCAGTTCTTC.

The chain carries TRBV28 and TRBJ2-4; D is ambiguous. The ends were cut back, 2 bases at V and 2 bases at J, with 7 bases in the middle. CDR1 MDHEN and CDR2 SYDVKM come from the germline V gene. The CDR3 runs 14 residues. Here the CDR3 reads CASSLMTSKNIQYF. The CDR3 DNA follows: TGTGCCAGCAGTTTAATGACATCCAAAAACATTCAGTACTTC.

The gene calls are TRBV7-9 and TRBJ1-1; weak D call: TRBD1 (6 bases). Trimming took off 0 bases at V and 6 bases at J, with 11 bases between the two ends. The CDR3 totals 14 residues. Germline V gene data show CDR1 as SEHNR and CDR2 as FQNEAQ (reference sequence). CDR3 residues: CASSLAQGTAEAFF. Here the CDR3 DNA reads TGTGCCAGCAGCTTAGCACAGGGAACCGCTGAAGCTTTCTTT.

V gene TRBV6-5 combines with J gene TRBJ2-3; possibly TRBD2 for D (6 bases). V was cut by 6 bases and J by 2 bases, with 15 bases left in between. The germline CDR1 and CDR2 sequences are MNHEY and SVGAGI. The length of the CDR3 is 15 residues. The CDR3 DNA reads as TGTGCCAGCAGGAGCACGGGACTCTACACAGATACGCAGTATTTT. It specifies CASRSTGLYTDTQYF.

The chain uses TRBV28 and TRBJ2-1, with 7 bases identical to TRBD2. V was pared by 8 bases and J by 3 bases, with 7 bases of the junction left unmatched. The CDR3 is 14 residues long. Germline V gene lookup returns CDR1 MDHEN and CDR2 SYDVKM. DNA for the CDR3: TGTGCCAGCTTCGGCGGGAGTGGCTACAATGAGCAGTTCTTC. It is translated as CASFGGSGYNEQFF.

This chain uses TRBV7-3 with TRBJ1-1; D gene unclear. Germline CDR1 is SGHTA and CDR2 is FQGTGA. CDR3 length: 13 residues. The V end lost 3 bases, the J end lost 0 bases, and 5 bases lay between the germline ends. Written as DNA, the CDR3 is TGTGCCAGCAGCTTGAGCGTGAACACTGAAGCTTTCTTT. It yields the protein CASSLSVNTEAFF.

The V call is TRBV21-1, the J call TRBJ2-7; TRBD1, as called in the table, went unchecked against the DNA. TRBV21-1 is flagged as a pseudogene. This CDR3 spans 19 amino acids. In DNA, the CDR3 is TGTGCCAGCAGCAAAATCTCAAAACCGGACAGCCAAGCTCTTTACGAGCAGTACTTC. Its translation: CASSKISKPDSQALYEQYF.

The chain employs TRBV5-1 and TRBJ1-1, with 8 bases matching TRBD1. The CDR3 sequence is 14 residues long. The germline gives CDR1 SGHRS, CDR2 YFSETQ. Trimming took 5 bases from V and 5 from J; bases not matched to a gene: 8. Written as DNA, the CDR3 is TGCGCCAGCAGAAAAGGACAGGGACGGACTGAAGCTTTCTTT. Its protein product is CASRKGQGRTEAFF.

The rearrangement links TRBV27 to TRBJ1-2, with 7 bases matching TRBD1. V lost 3 bases and J lost 9; bases outside the gene matches: 13. This CDR3 region has 15 residues. The germline gives CDR1 MNHEY, CDR2 SMNVEV (reference sequence). The CDR3 protein is CASSFFPGQWGRYTF. The CDR3 DNA reads TGTGCCAGCAGTTTTTTTCCGGGACAGTGGGGACGCTACACCTTC.

This rearrangement joins TRBV5-4 to TRBJ2-7; possibly TRBD2 for D (5 bases). The V and J ends lost 2 bases and 3 bases respectively, with 15 bases between them. Germline values: CDR1 SGHNT, CDR2 YYREEE (reference sequence). The CDR3 has 15 residues. The CDR3 coding sequence is TGTGCCAGCAGCTTAATGTATGGAGGACTCTACGAGCAGTACTTC. Protein: CASSLMYGGLYEQYF.

This chain joins TRBV5-1 and TRBJ2-7, with D possibly being TRBD2 (6 bases). Germline CDR1 reads SGHRS; CDR2 reads YFSETQ. Trimming took 5 bases from V and 7 from J, leaving 13 bases between them. This CDR3 spans 12 amino acids. CDR3 amino acids: CASRRDFGEQYF. CDR3 bases: TGCGCCAGCAGAAGGGACTTCGGGGAGCAGTACTTC.

The chain uses TRBV29-1 and TRBJ2-7; tentatively, D is TRBD1 (6 bases). In germline, CDR1 is SQVTM, CDR2 ANQGSEA. The germline V and J ends were trimmed by 7 bases and 0 bases, with 10 bases remaining between them. CDR3 length: 12 amino acids. The CDR3 DNA follows: TGCAGCGGAGGGGGAACCTCCTACGAGCAGTACTTC. Protein product: CSGGGTSYEQYF.

The chain's CDR3 is CASSQLGLAGGSTDTQYF. As DNA, the CDR3 is TGCGCCAGCAGCCAACTTGGACTAGCGGGAGGAAGCACAGATACGCAGTATTTT. The rearrangement links TRBV4-3 to TRBJ2-3; 14 nucleotides match TRBD2. Germline CDR1 reads LGHNA; CDR2 reads YSLEER. This CDR3 spans 18 amino acids. V lost 2 bases, J lost 0 bases, and 4 bases stayed unmatched.

This clone occurred once. This rearrangement joins TRBV7-9 to TRBJ2-2; weak D call: TRBD2 (5 bases). Trimming left V 5 bases short and J 2 bases short, with 12 bases between. This CDR3 comprises 15 residues. CDR1 and CDR2 from the germline V gene are SEHNR and FQNEAQ (reference sequence). The CDR3 loop is CASSPWTGNTGELFF. CDR3 sequence (DNA): TGTGCCAGCAGCCCCTGGACGGGAAACACCGGGGAGCTGTTTTTT.

This chain joins TRBV18 and TRBJ2-7; 9 nucleotides align to TRBD2. With V trimmed by 0 bases and J by 2 bases, 2 bases remained unmatched. CDR3 length equals 15 residues. Germline-derived CDR1 and CDR2 are KGHSH and LQKENI. DNA for the CDR3: TGTGCCAGCTCACCACCGGCTAGCGGGACCTACGAGCAGTACTTC. Protein product: CASSPPASGTYEQYF.